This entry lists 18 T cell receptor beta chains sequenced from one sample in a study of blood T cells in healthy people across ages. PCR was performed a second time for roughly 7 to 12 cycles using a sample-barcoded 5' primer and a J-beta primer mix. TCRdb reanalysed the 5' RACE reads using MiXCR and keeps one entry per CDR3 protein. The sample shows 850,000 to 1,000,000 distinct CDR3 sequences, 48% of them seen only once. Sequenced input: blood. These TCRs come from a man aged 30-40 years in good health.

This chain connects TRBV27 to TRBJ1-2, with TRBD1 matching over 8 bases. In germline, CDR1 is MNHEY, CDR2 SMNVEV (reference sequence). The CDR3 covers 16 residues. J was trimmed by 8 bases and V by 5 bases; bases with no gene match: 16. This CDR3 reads CASSRQAGQGAGGYTF. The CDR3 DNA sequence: TGTGCCAGCAGTCGACAAGCCGGACAGGGAGCTGGGGGCTACACCTTC.

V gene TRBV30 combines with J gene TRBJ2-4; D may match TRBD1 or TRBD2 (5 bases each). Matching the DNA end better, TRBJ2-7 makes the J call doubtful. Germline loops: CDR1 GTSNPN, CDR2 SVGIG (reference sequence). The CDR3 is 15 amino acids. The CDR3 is CAWSANGAMSYEQYF. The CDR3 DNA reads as TGTGCCTGGAGTGCCAACGGGGCTATGTCATACGAGCAGTACTTC.

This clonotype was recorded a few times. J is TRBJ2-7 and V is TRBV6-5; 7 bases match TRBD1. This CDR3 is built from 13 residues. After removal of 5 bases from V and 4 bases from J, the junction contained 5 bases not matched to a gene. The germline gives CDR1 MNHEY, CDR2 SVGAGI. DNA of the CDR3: TGTGCCAGCAGTGCTGGGACAGAGTACGAGCAGTACTTC. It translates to CASSAGTEYEQYF.

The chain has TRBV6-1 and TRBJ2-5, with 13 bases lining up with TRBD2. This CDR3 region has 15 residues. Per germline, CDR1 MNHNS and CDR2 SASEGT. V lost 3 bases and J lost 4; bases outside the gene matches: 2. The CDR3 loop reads CASSDRLAGGETQYF. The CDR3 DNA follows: TGTGCCAGCAGTGATCGACTAGCGGGGGGAGAGACCCAGTACTTC.

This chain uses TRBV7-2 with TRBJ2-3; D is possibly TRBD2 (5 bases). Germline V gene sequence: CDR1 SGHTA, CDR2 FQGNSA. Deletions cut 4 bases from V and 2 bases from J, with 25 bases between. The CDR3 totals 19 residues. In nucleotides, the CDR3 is TGTGCCAGCAGCTGGAGGCCCCGGGAAATGGTTTTGGACACAGATACGCAGTATTTT. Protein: CASSWRPREMVLDTDTQYF.

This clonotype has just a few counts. The CDR3 region is CASSLRPGQGALGGDTQYF. The CDR3 coding sequence is TGTGCCAGCAGTTTACGCCCGGGACAGGGGGCTCTCGGGGGAGATACGCAGTATTTT. The gene calls are TRBV27 and TRBJ2-3, with TRBD1 matching over 12 bases. The CDR3 length is 19 residues. CDR1 and CDR2 (germline): MNHEY, SMNVEV (reference sequence). With V trimmed by 2 bases and J by 5 bases, 14 bases remained unmatched.

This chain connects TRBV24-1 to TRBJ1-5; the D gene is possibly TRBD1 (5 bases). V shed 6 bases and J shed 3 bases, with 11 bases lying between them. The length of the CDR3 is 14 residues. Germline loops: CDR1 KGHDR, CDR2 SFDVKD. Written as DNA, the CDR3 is TGTGCCACCAGTCCAGGGAGGATCAATCAGCCCCAGCATTTT. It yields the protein CATSPGRINQPQHF.

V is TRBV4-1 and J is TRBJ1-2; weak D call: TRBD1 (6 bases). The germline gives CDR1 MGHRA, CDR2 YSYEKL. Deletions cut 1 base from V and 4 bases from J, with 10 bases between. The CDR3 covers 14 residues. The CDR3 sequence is CASSQAGVFYGYTF. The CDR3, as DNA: TGCGCCAGCAGCCAAGCAGGGGTTTTCTATGGCTACACCTTC.

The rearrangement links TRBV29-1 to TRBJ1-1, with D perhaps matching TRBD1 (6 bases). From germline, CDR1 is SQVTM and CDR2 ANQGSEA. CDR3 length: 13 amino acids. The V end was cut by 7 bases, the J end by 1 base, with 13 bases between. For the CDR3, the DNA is TGCAGCGGTACCCTACAGGGGAACACTGAAGCTTTCTTT. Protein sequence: CSGTLQGNTEAFF.

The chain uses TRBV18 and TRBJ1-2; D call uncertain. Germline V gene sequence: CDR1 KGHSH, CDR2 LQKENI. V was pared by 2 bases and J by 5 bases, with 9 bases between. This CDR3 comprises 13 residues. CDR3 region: CASSPKQGYGYTF. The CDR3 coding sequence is TGTGCCAGCTCACCAAAACAAGGTTATGGCTACACCTTC. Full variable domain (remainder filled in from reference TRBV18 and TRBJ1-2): NAGVMQNPRHLVRRRGQEARLRCSPMKGHSHVYWYRQLPEEGLKFMVYLQKENIIDESGMPKERFSAEFPKEGPSILRIQQVVRGDSAAYFCASSPKQGYGYTFGSGTRLTVV.

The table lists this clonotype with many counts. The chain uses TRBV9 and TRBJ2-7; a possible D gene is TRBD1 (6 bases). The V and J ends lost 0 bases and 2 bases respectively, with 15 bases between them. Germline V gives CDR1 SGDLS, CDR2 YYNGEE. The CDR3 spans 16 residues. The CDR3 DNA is TGTGCCAGCAGCGTAGAGTCTTCGGGACATACCTACGAGCAGTACTTC. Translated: CASSVESSGHTYEQYF.

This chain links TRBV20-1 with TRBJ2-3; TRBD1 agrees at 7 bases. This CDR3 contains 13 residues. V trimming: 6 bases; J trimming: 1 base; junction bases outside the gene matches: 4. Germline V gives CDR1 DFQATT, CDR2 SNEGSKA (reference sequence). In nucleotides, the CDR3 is TGCAGTGCGCAGACAGGGCGCACAGATACGCAGTATTTT. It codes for CSAQTGRTDTQYF.

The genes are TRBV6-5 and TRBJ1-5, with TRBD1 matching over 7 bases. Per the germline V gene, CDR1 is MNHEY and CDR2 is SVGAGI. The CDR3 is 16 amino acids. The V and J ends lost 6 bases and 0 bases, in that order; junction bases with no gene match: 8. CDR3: CASRPRQGPSNQPQHF. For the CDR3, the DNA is TGTGCCAGCAGGCCGAGACAGGGCCCTAGCAATCAGCCCCAGCATTTT.

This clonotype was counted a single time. The CDR3 protein is CAWAAGARPDTQYF. Here the CDR3 DNA reads TGTGCCTGGGCAGCGGGGGCCCGGCCAGATACGCAGTATTTT. The chain is built from TRBV30 and TRBJ2-3; 8 nucleotides match TRBD2. Germline V lookup: CDR1 GTSNPN, CDR2 SVGIG (reference sequence). This CDR3 has 14 residues. The junction had 8 bases not matched to a gene; V was cut back by 5 bases and J by 4 bases.

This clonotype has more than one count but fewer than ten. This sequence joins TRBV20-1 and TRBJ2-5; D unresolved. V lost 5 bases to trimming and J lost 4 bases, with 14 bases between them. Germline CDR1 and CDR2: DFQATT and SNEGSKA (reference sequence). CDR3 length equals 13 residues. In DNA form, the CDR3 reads TGCAGTGCTTCCACCGGGTTTAGAGAGACCCAGTACTTC. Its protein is CSASTGFRETQYF.

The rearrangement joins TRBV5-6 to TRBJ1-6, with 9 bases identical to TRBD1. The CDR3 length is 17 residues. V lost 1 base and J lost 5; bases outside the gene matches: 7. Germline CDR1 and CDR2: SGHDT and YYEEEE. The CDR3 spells CASSLSAGQGHNSPLHF. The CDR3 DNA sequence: TGTGCCAGCAGCTTGTCCGCTGGACAGGGGCATAATTCACCCCTCCACTTT.

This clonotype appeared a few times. CDR3 in amino acids: CASSSLRTGTEAFF. In nucleotides, the CDR3 is TGTGCCAGCAGCTCGCTCCGTACGGGGACTGAAGCTTTCTTT. The genes are TRBV6-6 and TRBJ1-1; D is uncertain. Per the germline V gene, CDR1 is MNHNY and CDR2 is SVGAGI (reference sequence). CDR3 length equals 14 residues. V lost 6 bases and J lost 5, with 16 bases in between.

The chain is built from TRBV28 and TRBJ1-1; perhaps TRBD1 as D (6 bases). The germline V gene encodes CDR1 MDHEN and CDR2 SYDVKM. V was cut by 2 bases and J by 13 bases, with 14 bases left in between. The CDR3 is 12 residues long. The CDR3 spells CASSLRGRGSFF. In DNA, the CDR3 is TGTGCCAGCAGTTTACGGGGGCGTGGAAGTTTCTTT.